This entry describes one T cell receptor (beta chain). Its antigen remains unidentified. No qualities accompany the bases; no much larger clone lies one base away. The CDR3, from cysteine to phenylalanine, totals 14 residues. This entry keeps only the CDR3 DNA: 42 bases, framed from base 1. V loses 5 bases of germline sequence and J loses 4 bases, and the interval between the two ends is 13 bases. CDR1 and CDR2 (SGHVS, FQNEAQ) derive from the germline V gene. The donors were healthy, HIV-negative adults with no recently reported acute infections or vaccinations. Every donor was a Caucasian adult residing in Nashville, Tennessee, USA. CD4+ T cells were enriched by magnetic negative selection, after which naive cells were positively selected on CD45RA and the negative fraction was taken as the memory subset. Blood was collected by leukapheresis, and PBMCs were isolated by Ficoll-Histopaque density gradient centrifugation and then cryopreserved in liquid nitrogen vapor phase. Purity and quantity of every magnetically sorted T cell population were checked by analytical flow cytometry. Each sorted fraction had its genomic DNA isolated and then quantified by UV absorbance on a Nanodrop 2000c.

This entry is derived from a study of shared clonotypes between healthy human individuals (dated by TCRdb to 2020 to 2022). Context from the whole study: A couple of women and a few men aged 18 to 49 years were included in the cohort. For each donor, three plates each were used for CD4 naive and CD4 memory, two plates were used for CD8 naive, and one plate was used for CD8 memory. The study deeply sequenced blood TCR repertoires of about 5 healthy adults to estimate repertoire size and the extent of clonotype sharing between individuals. Between about 0.94 and 8.9 billion PBMCs per donor were obtained by leukapheresis. To increase sequencing depth and limit assay-specific biases, different laboratories used diverse techniques to prepare libraries and sequence TCR repertoires. What the study reported, not specific to this receptor: Even with the large sequencing depth, rarefaction of the sorted-subset datasets indicated that sequencing was incomplete. Pairwise subsampling led to the expectation that sequencing depth would affect the degree of clonotype sharing among donors. Sampling was restricted to blood, and TCR repertoires in tissue are likely to differ from TCR repertoires in blood. Estimated clonotype richness was generally larger for naive than for memory subsets. Because the study included a small number of donors, the genetic and exposure-history diversity represented was limited. Compared with non-shared clonotypes, the clonotypes found in all four sorted-subset donors had higher generation probabilities. When four donors were compared, the shared fraction of clonotypes was roughly 5% for naive CD4, about 4% for naive CD8, 2% to 2.5% for memory CD4, and 0.35% to 0.4% for memory CD8.

Using the deep immunoSEQ assay, TCR CDR3 regions were amplified from genomic DNA by multiplex PCR. For each cell subset, the extracted genomic DNA was distributed evenly across all wells of several immunoSEQ 96-well plates, and each plate served as one replicate. For sorted subsets, roughly 0.2 ug genomic DNA, equal to about 30,000 T cell genomes, was loaded into each replicate PCR. Purified libraries were measured with a Qubit 3.0 fluorometer, size-checked on a Bioanalyzer 2100, and measured again with the KAPA Library Quantification kit. Every immunoSEQ 96-well plate was sequenced on a dedicated single-read 150-cycle Illumina NextSeq 550 flow cell. In the paper's pipeline: The immunoSEQ output contained only junctional sequences without quality scores, so filtering could not match that applied to full-length reads. Sequences were annotated with PyIR, a Python wrapper for IgBLAST v1.9, using IMGT germline references to assign V/J genes and CDR3. Reads with weak V/J assignments (E-value above 1e-6), missing CDR3, stop codons, out-of-frame junctions, or ambiguous translated residues were removed. V3J clonotypes were defined as sequences sharing the same inferred V gene, J gene, and CDR3 amino acid sequence. To compute the percentage overlap between repertoires, the number of shared unique clonotypes was divided by the size of the smaller repertoire. Richness of each repertoire was evaluated using RTK rarefaction, the Chao1 estimator, and Recon v2.1 estimates of unobserved clonotypes. Generation probabilities for all TCRbeta clonotypes obtained by the gDNA method from four donors were computed using OLGA. The immuneACCESS repertoire file appears here via TCRdb, limited to in-frame rearrangements. These files lack a portion of the clones; in checked studies, under half of the deficit traces to unresolved V genes, and the cause of the others is not known. That table furnishes V, J and clone size, whereas the DNA furnished D and trimming. This sample comprises approximately 2,300,000 clones, just under 95% of them detected only once. Around 0.4% of the sample is in the top ten clones.

The TCR comes from a man younger than 35 in good health. Some clones in this sample may be carry-over from other donors' samples. The sequencing input was naive CD4+ T cells from PBMCs. The cell subset or site label on this specimen signifies: CD45RA+ positively selected. The V and J segments used are TRBV7-8 and TRBJ2-3; no confident D gene assignment can be made. The bases read TGTGCCAGCAGCCCTAGGTTGATGGCAGATACGCAGTATTTT. It encodes CASSPRLMADTQYF. Outside the CDR3, residues come from the reference TRBV7-8 and TRBJ2-3 proteins, so the full variable domain is: GAGVSQSPRYKVAKRGQDVALRCDPISGHVSLFWYQQALGQGPEFLTYFQNEAQLDKSGLPSDRFFAERPEGSVSTLKIQRTQQEDSAVYLCASSPRLMADTQYFGPGTRLTVL.